This T cell receptor (beta chain) originates from a study of tumor-infiltrating lymphocytes in primary liver carcinoma. Unsorted whole blood supplied the RNA, and germline DNA was extracted too. On this clonotype itself: A much larger clonotype is one base distant, so this may be a read error.

From roughly 0.5 ug total RNA, TCR beta cDNA was generated with a primer in the constant region. Modified slightly, ARM-PCR produced TCR beta libraries over three nested multiplex PCR rounds. The first two PCR rounds, roughly 10 cycles each, used TRBV1-TRBV30 forward primers and a C-beta reverse primer. In TCRdb, the multiplex PCR reads were re-called with MiXCR into one record per CDR3 protein. The profile shows fewer than 400,000 distinct CDR3 sequences, roughly three fifths of them singletons. Germline lookup yields CDR1 SGHVS and CDR2 FQNEAQ. The CDR3 is made up of 13 amino acids. The specimen sequenced was peripheral blood. V gene TRBV7-8 combines with J gene TRBJ1-1; D unclear. The TCR sequence derives from a woman in her thirties with primary liver carcinoma and hepatitis B virus infection. The CDR3 DNA follows: TGTGCCAGCAGCCACCTCGATTTCGCTGAAGTTTTCTTT. Translating gives CASSHLDFAEVFF.